Below are 20 T cell receptor beta chains sequenced from a single sample in a study of control samples from healthy donors and cancer patients (dated by TCRdb to the early 2020s). The method was the immunoSEQ multiplex PCR assay. TCRdb obtained this table from immuneACCESS and retained in-frame rearrangements with V and J assigned. These tables miss some clones; where compared with another copy, unresolved V genes account for less than half of the shortfall, and the remainder is unexplained. For this sample there are about 120,000 clones; over 90% appear just once. Of the sample, roughly 2.7% falls within the top ten clones. Specimen: blood. The receptors stem from a man aged 25 to 40 in good health.

The gene calls are TRBV4-1 and TRBJ2-7; maybe TRBD1 (7 bases). Trimming left V 4 bases short and J 5 bases short, with 18 bases between. The CDR3 contains 15 residues. CDR1 and CDR2 (germline): MGHRA, YSYEKL. Here the CDR3 DNA reads TGCGCCAGCAGCCCCGCTGGCGGGACAGCGGACGAGCAGTACTTC. It is translated as CASSPAGGTADEQYF.

The rearrangement links TRBV25-1 to TRBJ1-3, with TRBD1 matching 7 bases. CDR3 length equals 15 residues. Germline CDR1 is MGHDK and CDR2 is SYGVNS. V lost 3 bases to trimming and J lost 4 bases; unmatched junction nucleotides: 6. The CDR3 DNA follows: TGTGCCAGCAGTGACGCGGACAGGCCGGGAAACACCATATATTTT. This codes for CASSDADRPGNTIYF.

The chain has TRBV5-4 and TRBJ1-1; D gene unclear. CDR1 and CDR2 (germline): SGHNT, YYREEE (reference sequence). Trimming stripped 4 bases from V and 4 bases from J, with 14 bases between. The CDR3 is made up of 14 amino acids. DNA of the CDR3: TGTGCCAGCAGCGGAAGGGCCTGGGGCACTGAAGCTTTCTTT. Protein: CASSGRAWGTEAFF. Looking up the rest from reference TRBV5-4 and TRBJ1-1 gives the full variable domain: ETGVTQSPTHLIKTRGQQVTLRCSSQSGHNTVSWYQQALGQGPQFIFQYYREEENGRGNFPPRFSGLQFPNYSSELNVNALELDDSALYLCASSGRAWGTEAFFGQGTRLTVV.

The V and J genes are TRBV28 and TRBJ1-6, with D unresolved. The CDR3 loop spans 14 amino acids. CDR1 is MDHEN and CDR2 is SYDVKM in the germline V gene. V was pared by 11 bases and J by 7 bases, with 18 bases between. In DNA form, the CDR3 reads TGTGCCTATCAACCCAGCACGGGGAATTCACCCCTCCACTTT. Its translation is CAYQPSTGNSPLHF.

The chain recombines TRBV3-1 (or the pseudogene TRBV3-2) with TRBJ2-1; no definite D call. The CDR3 is 17 amino acids. Germline V gene data show CDR1 as LGHDT and CDR2 as YNNKEL (reference sequence). The V end was cut by 4 bases, the J end by 7 bases, with 23 bases between. CDR3 in DNA: TGTGCCAGCAGCCCAGGTGACGGCTTGGTCCTTCTAAATGAGCAGTTCTTC. It is translated as CASSPGDGLVLLNEQFF.

As for this clone: At one of its ends the junction is not consistent with the germline gene, which may arise from a read error. The V call is TRBV4-1, the J call TRBJ1-1; the match to TRBD1 covers 7 bases. The CDR3 runs to 15 residues. From germline, CDR1 is MGHRA and CDR2 YSYEKL. CDR3: CASSDTGVWNPEAFF. The CDR3 bases are TGCGCCAGCAGCGATACAGGGGTCTGGAACCCTGAAGCTTTCTTT.

This chain connects TRBV7-2 to TRBJ2-5, with 7 positions matching TRBD1. V lost 3 bases, J lost 2 bases, and 6 bases stayed unmatched. This CDR3 contains 15 residues. The germline V gene has CDR1 SGHTA and CDR2 FQGNSA. As DNA, the CDR3 is TGTGCCAGCAGCTTGTCGGGACAGACACAAGAGACCCAGTACTTC. Translating gives CASSLSGQTQETQYF.

This chain connects TRBV28 to TRBJ1-1; D is possibly TRBD1 (6 bases). Trimming cost V 5 bases and J 6 bases, with 10 bases left between them. Germline V gives CDR1 MDHEN, CDR2 SYDVKM. There are 12 residues in the CDR3. CDR3 nucleotide sequence: TGTGCCAGCAGTCCCCCAGGGGCTGAAGCTTTCTTT. Translation gives CASSPPGAEAFF.

The chain recombines TRBV28 with TRBJ1-2; D may be TRBD1 (5 bases). The CDR3 runs 13 residues. Germline V lookup: CDR1 MDHEN, CDR2 SYDVKM. V lost 6 bases to trimming and J lost 4 bases, with 12 bases between them. CDR3 residues: CASSRDSPYGYTF. CDR3 bases: TGTGCCAGCAGCCGCGACAGTCCCTATGGCTACACCTTC.

This chain connects TRBV30 to TRBJ1-2; D is perhaps TRBD1 (5 bases). V was trimmed by 5 bases and J by 0 bases, leaving 16 bases between them. The germline V gene has CDR1 GTSNPN and CDR2 SVGIG (reference sequence). The CDR3 extends over 15 amino acids. CDR3 in amino acids: CAWGAGGAPNYGYTF. DNA for the CDR3: TGTGCCTGGGGGGCGGGAGGAGCCCCTAACTATGGCTACACCTTC.

CDR3 DNA sequence: TGTGCCACCAGCAGAGAAAGGGGACCACCTTTCGATACGCAGTATTTT. Its protein product is CATSRERGPPFDTQYF. The J gene is TRBJ2-3, the V gene TRBV15; possibly TRBD1 or TRBD2 for D (5 bases each). The CDR3 loop spans 16 amino acids. Germline assignment: CDR1 LNHNV and CDR2 YYDKDF (reference sequence). V lost 0 bases and J 6 bases, leaving 16 bases between the germline ends.

The V call is TRBV30, the J call TRBJ1-2; 7 bases are shared with TRBD1. Germline assignment: CDR1 GTSNPN and CDR2 SVGIG (reference sequence). This CDR3 region has 13 residues. V dropped 2 bases and J dropped 1; count of bases not matched to a gene: 1. The DNA for the CDR3 is TGTGCCTGGAGTTGGGACAGTAACTATGGCTACACCTTC. This encodes CAWSWDSNYGYTF.

This clone was detected once. The chain is built from TRBV12-5 and TRBJ1-1; D is unclear. CDR3 size: 13 residues. Trimming removed 7 bases from V and 1 base from J, with 10 bases in between. Germline V gene data show CDR1 as LGHNT and CDR2 as FRNRAP. CDR3 amino acids: CASAKIGNTEAFF. CDR3 nucleotides: TGTGCTAGTGCCAAGATCGGGAACACTGAAGCTTTCTTT.

V and J are TRBV5-1 and TRBJ1-5; a weak D match, TRBD1 (5 bases). Germline-derived CDR1 and CDR2 are SGHRS and YFSETQ. This CDR3 is built from 14 residues. V was clipped by 4 bases and J by 5 bases, with 13 bases between them. The CDR3 sequence is CASSPGGEYQPQHF. CDR3 nucleotide sequence: TGCGCCAGCAGCCCTGGGGGAGAATATCAGCCCCAGCATTTT.

The V call is TRBV28, the J call TRBJ1-3; TRBD1 agrees at 8 bases. The CDR3 loop spans 16 amino acids. The V gene's germline CDR1 is MDHEN and CDR2 SYDVKM. The junction had 11 bases not matched to a gene; V was cut back by 6 bases and J by 4 bases. Here the CDR3 DNA reads TGTGCCAGCAGCCAAACCCAGGGGGCTTGGGGAAACACCATATATTTT. It encodes CASSQTQGAWGNTIYF.

This chain uses TRBV27 with TRBJ1-2, with TRBD1 matching over 9 bases. Trimming removed 5 bases from V and 2 bases from J; junction bases left unmatched: 12. Germline CDR1 and CDR2: MNHEY and SMNVEV (reference sequence). The CDR3 totals 17 residues. CDR3 amino acids: CASSSPGQGGGNYGYTF. The DNA of the CDR3 is TGTGCCAGCAGTAGTCCGGGACAGGGTGGTGGAAACTATGGCTACACCTTC.

This clone was recorded once. V usage is TRBV9 and J usage is TRBJ2-5; possible D gene TRBD1, 5 bases. In germline, CDR1 is SGDLS, CDR2 YYNGEE. The length of the CDR3 is 14 residues. V was clipped by 3 bases and J by 5 bases, with 14 bases between them. In DNA form, the CDR3 reads TGTGCCAGCAGCGCGAGAGCAGGGCGCGAGACCCAGTACTTC. It translates to CASSARAGRETQYF.

The CDR3 region is CASSSGTAGEKLFF. For the CDR3, the DNA is TGCGCCAGCAGCTCCGGGACAGCGGGAGAAAAACTGTTTTTT. This sequence joins TRBV5-1 and TRBJ1-4; 7 bases line up with TRBD1. V shed 3 bases and J 8 bases; nucleotides not matched to a gene: 7. The CDR3 has 14 amino acids. Germline lookup yields CDR1 SGHRS and CDR2 YFSETQ. Full variable domain (outside the CDR3, taken from reference TRBV5-1 and TRBJ1-4): KAGVTQTPRYLIKTRGQQVTLSCSPISGHRSVSWYQQTPGQGLQFLFEYFSETQRNKGNFPGRFSGRQFSNSRSEMNVSTLELGDSALYLCASSSGTAGEKLFFGSGTQLSVL.

V is TRBV6-5 and J is TRBJ1-6; a weak D match, TRBD1 (5 bases). This CDR3 is built from 13 residues. CDR1 MNHEY and CDR2 SVGAGI come from the germline V gene. Deletions cut 8 bases from V and 7 bases from J, with 12 bases between. The CDR3 sequence: CASGETANSPLHF. CDR3 DNA sequence: TGTGCCAGCGGGGAGACAGCGAATTCACCCCTCCACTTT.

V usage is TRBV28 and J usage is TRBJ1-4, with a possible D match to TRBD1 (5 bases). Looked up from germline, CDR1 is MDHEN and CDR2 is SYDVKM. CDR3 length equals 14 residues. The germline V and J ends were trimmed by 8 bases and 5 bases, with 15 bases remaining between them. CDR3 residues: CASRGGTGNEKLFF. CDR3 nucleotides: TGTGCCAGCCGCGGGGGGACGGGGAATGAAAAACTGTTTTTT.